This TCR beta chain was sequenced in a study of control samples from healthy donors and cancer patients. Assay used: immunoSEQ multiplex PCR; TCRdb lists only in-frame clones, some missing. Among 100,000 to 150,000 clones, roughly 92% were seen once, and the ten largest hold less than 7%. Trimming pared 5 bases from V and 7 bases from J, leaving 18 bases between. The CDR3 contains 14 residues. The V gene's germline CDR1 is SEHNR and CDR2 FQNEAQ (reference sequence). Sequenced input: blood. The chain carries TRBV7-9 and TRBJ2-7; D may be TRBD1 or TRBD2 (5 bases each). The receptor's source is a man aged 18 to 30 in good health. The CDR3 reads CASSIGTIAWEQYF. CDR3 nucleotides: TGTGCCAGCAGCATTGGGACCATAGCTTGGGAGCAGTACTTC.